This T cell receptor beta chain was sequenced in a study of blood T cell repertoires in COVID-19. Study in general: Some COVID-19 samples were acute and others convalescent; all came from the United States, Italy and Spain.

Assay: immunoSEQ multiplex PCR; the TCRdb copy retains only in-frame clones and omits some. The data show some 140,000 clones, approximately 80% seen once. V shed 4 bases and J shed 5 bases, with 18 bases lying between them. CDR1 is SGHRS, CDR2 YFSETQ, per germline. The CDR3 extends over 15 amino acids. The sequence derives from a woman in her fifties or sixties with acute or convalescent COVID-19. The rearrangement uses TRBV5-1 and TRBJ2-5; TRBD1 might be the D (6 bases). Sequenced sample: peripheral blood. The CDR3 nucleotides read TGCGCCAGCAGCCCCGAAGGGGGTTCGGGGGAGACCCAGTACTTC. Translated, it gives CASSPEGGSGETQYF.